A single sample gave rise to the 6 T cell receptor beta chains below, sequenced in a study of technical replicates of blood from four donors. Assay: immunoSEQ multiplex PCR; the TCRdb copy retains only in-frame clones and omits some. The top ten clones hold approximately 4% of a sample with over 30,000 clones, 90% to 95% of them seen once. Sequencing was carried out using PBMCs. The receptors were gathered from a human donor in good health. Some clones in this sample may be carry-over from other donors' samples.

This chain links TRBV4-1 with TRBJ1-5, with a weak D call TRBD1 (6 bases). The CDR3 runs to 16 residues. Trimming pared 3 bases from V and 3 bases from J, leaving 15 bases between. Per the germline V gene, CDR1 is MGHRA and CDR2 is YSYEKL. As DNA, the CDR3 is TGCGCCAGCAGCCACCCTATGGACAGTCCCAATCAGCCCCAGCATTTT. Translation: CASSHPMDSPNQPQHF.

V usage is TRBV30 and J usage is TRBJ1-2, with D uncertain. V gave up 2 bases and J gave up 4 bases, with 11 bases separating them. Germline V gene data show CDR1 as GTSNPN and CDR2 as SVGIG (reference sequence). This CDR3 comprises 13 residues. CDR3 coding DNA: TGTGCCTGGAGTACAGATCAGATCTATGGCTACACCTTC. It translates to CAWSTDQIYGYTF.

The V and J genes are TRBV6-5 and TRBJ2-1, with D perhaps matching TRBD2 (5 bases). The CDR3 is 16 residues long. The germline CDR1 and CDR2 sequences are MNHEY and SVGAGI. V dropped 3 bases and J dropped 7 bases, with 19 bases sitting between them. CDR3 nucleotides: TGTGCCAGCAGTTATCGAGGACTGACCTCTCGAAATGAGCAGTTCTTC. Translating gives CASSYRGLTSRNEQFF.

The chain couples TRBV15 to TRBJ1-2; D might be TRBD1 (6 bases). V gave up 9 bases and J gave up 4 bases, with 21 bases separating them. The CDR3 covers 15 residues. Germline V gene lookup returns CDR1 LNHNV and CDR2 YYDKDF (reference sequence). CDR3 nucleotide sequence: TGTGCCACATCCCCCGACAGGAGGCATTTCTATGGCTACACCTTC. Encoded protein: CATSPDRRHFYGYTF. The entire variable domain, with the rest obtained from reference TRBV15 and TRBJ1-2, is as follows: DAMVIQNPRYQVTQFGKPVTLSCSQTLNHNVMYWYQQKSSQAPKLLFHYYDKDFNNEADTPDNFQSRRPNTSFCFLDIRSPGLGDTAMYLCATSPDRRHFYGYTFGSGTRLTVV.

The CDR3: CASSQDRVGEQFF. For the CDR3, the DNA is TGCGCCAGCAGCCAGGACAGGGTGGGTGAGCAGTTCTTC. The chain combines TRBV4-3 with TRBJ2-1; 8 positions agree with TRBD1. Germline V gene sequence: CDR1 LGHNA, CDR2 YSLEER. With 3 bases clipped from V and 9 bases from J, the junction kept 4 bases outside the gene matches. This CDR3 region has 13 residues.

This chain connects TRBV6-5 to TRBJ1-2; D ambiguous. CDR1 is MNHEY and CDR2 is SVGAGI in the germline V gene. Trimming removed 2 bases at V and 1 base at J, with 8 bases between. This CDR3 is 14 amino acids long. The CDR3: CASSYGSINYGYTF. CDR3 coding DNA: TGTGCCAGCAGTTACGGCAGTATTAACTATGGCTACACCTTC.